This T cell receptor beta chain appears in the sequencing data of a study of CD8 T cells in ankylosing spondylitis listed by TCRdb under 2017. With respect to the entire study: To find TCR variants linked to disease, the study profiled T cell receptor beta repertoires in ankylosing spondylitis patients and healthy donors. Samples of peripheral blood were taken, and for ankylosing spondylitis patients, synovial fluid was collected as well. The full study cohort comprised 25 ankylosing spondylitis patients and about a hundred healthy donors.

Sequencer: Illumina HiSeq 2500. Quantitative 5'-RACE with molecular barcodes was the method used to prepare the TCR beta libraries. The authors' pipeline ran thus. To identify disease-linked TCR variants, a new computational method was used, one built on a probabilistic model of VDJ rearrangement. TCRdb redid the processing of the public reads, applying fastp at Q25 and MiXCR, and retained in-frame beta chains. Rows are combined by CDR3 protein, so each entry shows the most common genes and DNA. The V and J calls reflect TCRdb's pipeline rather than the authors' work. The sample table contains over 400,000 distinct CDR3 sequences; only one count was recorded for roughly a quarter of them. 0.89% of the sample rests with the top ten. The junction carries 21 bases between V and J, which are trimmed by 6 bases and 0 bases respectively. The CDR3 covers 16 residues, taking in both the cysteine and the phenylalanine. The kept DNA is CDR3 alone, 48 bases in frame from the first base. CDR1 DFQATT and CDR2 SNEGSKA are derived from the germline V gene (reference sequence).

In the case of this clonotype: The antigen this receptor binds is unknown. Base qualities are missing; no much larger clone stands one base away.

The paper's findings and limits, for the study overall: A TCR beta motif made up of eight or nine highly homologous amino acid variants appeared to be characteristic of blood from ankylosing spondylitis patients. The disease-linked clones showed a CD8+ phenotype and occurred at relatively low frequencies in peripheral blood. The disease-linked clones were reported to be significantly enriched in matched synovial fluid samples from ankylosing spondylitis patients. Some TCR beta motif variants had previously been reported in synovial fluid and blood of reactive arthritis patients, which suggested common disease-initiation mechanisms.

Sequenced sample: blood, either unsorted or a sorted T cell fraction (not recorded which). This TCR derives from a male donor with ankylosing spondylitis. The sequence is built from TRBV20-1 and TRBJ2-7; the D gene cannot be resolved beyond TRBD1 or TRBD2, each matching 5 bases. Here the CDR3 is given as CSAWGFSDKSSYEQYF. The sequenced DNA is TGCAGTGCCTGGGGCTTTAGCGATAAAAGCTCCTACGAGCAGTACTTC.